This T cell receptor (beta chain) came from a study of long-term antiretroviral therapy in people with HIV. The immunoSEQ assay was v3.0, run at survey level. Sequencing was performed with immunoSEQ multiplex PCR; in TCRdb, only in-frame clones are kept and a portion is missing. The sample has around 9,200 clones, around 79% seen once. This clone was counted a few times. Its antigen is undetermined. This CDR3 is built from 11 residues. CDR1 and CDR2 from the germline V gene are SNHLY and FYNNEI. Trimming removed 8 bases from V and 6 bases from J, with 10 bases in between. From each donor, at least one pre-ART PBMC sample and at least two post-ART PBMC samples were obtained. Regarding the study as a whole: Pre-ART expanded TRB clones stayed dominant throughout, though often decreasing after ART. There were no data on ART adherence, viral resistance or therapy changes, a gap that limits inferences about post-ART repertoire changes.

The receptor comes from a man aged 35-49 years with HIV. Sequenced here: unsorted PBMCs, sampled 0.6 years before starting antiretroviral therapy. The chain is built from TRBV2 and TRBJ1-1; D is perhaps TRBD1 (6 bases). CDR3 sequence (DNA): TGTGCCAGCTCACAGGGTCCTGAAGCTTTCTTT. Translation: CASSQGPEAFF.